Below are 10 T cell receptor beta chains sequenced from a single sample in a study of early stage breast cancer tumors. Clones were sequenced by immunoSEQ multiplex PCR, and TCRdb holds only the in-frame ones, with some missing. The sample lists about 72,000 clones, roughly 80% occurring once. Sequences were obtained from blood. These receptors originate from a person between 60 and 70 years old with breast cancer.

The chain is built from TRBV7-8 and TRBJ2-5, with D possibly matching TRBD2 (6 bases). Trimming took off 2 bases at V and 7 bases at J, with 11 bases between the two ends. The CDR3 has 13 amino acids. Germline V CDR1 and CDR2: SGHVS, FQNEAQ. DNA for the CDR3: TGTGCCAGCAGCTTACCTAGCGTGGGGACCCAGTACTTC. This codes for CASSLPSVGTQYF.

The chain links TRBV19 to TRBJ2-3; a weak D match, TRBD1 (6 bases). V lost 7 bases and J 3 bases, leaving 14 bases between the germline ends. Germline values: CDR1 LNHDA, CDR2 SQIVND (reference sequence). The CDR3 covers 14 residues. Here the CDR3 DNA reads TGTGCCAGTAACTCCAGGGGTGGGACAGATACGCAGTATTTT. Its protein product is CASNSRGGTDTQYF.

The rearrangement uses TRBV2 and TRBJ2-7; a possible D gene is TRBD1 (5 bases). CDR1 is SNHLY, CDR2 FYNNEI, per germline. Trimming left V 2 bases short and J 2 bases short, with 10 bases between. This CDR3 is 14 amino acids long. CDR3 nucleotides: TGTGCCAGCAGTGAAAGGGGTAATACCTACGAGCAGTACTTC. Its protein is CASSERGNTYEQYF. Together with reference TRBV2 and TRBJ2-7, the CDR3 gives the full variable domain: EPEVTQTPSHQVTQMGQEVILRCVPISNHLYFYWYRQILGQKVEFLVSFYNNEISEKSEIFDDQFSVERPDGSNFTLKIRSTKLEDSAMYFCASSERGNTYEQYFGPGTRLTVT.

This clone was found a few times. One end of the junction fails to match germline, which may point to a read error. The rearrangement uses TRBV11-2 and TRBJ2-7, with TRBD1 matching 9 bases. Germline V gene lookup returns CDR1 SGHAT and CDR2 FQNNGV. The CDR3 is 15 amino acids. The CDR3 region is CASSPTGQGSHEQYF. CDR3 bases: TGTGCCAGCAGCCCTACGGGACAGGGCTCCCACGAGCAGTACTTC.

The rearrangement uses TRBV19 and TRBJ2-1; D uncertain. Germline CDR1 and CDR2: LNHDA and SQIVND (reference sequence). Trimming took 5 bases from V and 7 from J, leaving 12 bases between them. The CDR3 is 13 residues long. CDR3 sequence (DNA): TGTGCCAGTAGTCCTCGGGTGATAAATGAGCAGTTCTTC. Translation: CASSPRVINEQFF. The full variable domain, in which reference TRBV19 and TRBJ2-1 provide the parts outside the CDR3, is DGGITQSPKYLFRKEGQNVTLSCEQNLNHDAMYWYRQDPGQGLRLIYYSQIVNDFQKGDIAEGYSVSREKKESFPLTVTSAQKNPTAFYLCASSPRVINEQFFGPGTRLTVL.

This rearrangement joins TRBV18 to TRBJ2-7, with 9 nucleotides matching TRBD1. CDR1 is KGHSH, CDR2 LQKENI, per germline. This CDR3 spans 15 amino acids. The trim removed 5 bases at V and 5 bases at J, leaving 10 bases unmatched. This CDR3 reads CASSRLGQGLDEQYF. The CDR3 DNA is TGTGCCAGCTCAAGACTGGGACAGGGCCTTGACGAGCAGTACTTC. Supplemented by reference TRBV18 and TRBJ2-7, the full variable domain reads NAGVMQNPRHLVRRRGQEARLRCSPMKGHSHVYWYRQLPEEGLKFMVYLQKENIIDESGMPKERFSAEFPKEGPSILRIQQVVRGDSAAYFCASSRLGQGLDEQYFGPGTRLTVT.

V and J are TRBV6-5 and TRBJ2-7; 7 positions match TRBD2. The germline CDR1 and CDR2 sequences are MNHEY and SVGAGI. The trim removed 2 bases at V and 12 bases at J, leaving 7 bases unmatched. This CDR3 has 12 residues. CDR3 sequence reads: CASSYPGGIWYF. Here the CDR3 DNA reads TGTGCCAGCAGTTACCCCGGGGGGATTTGGTACTTC.

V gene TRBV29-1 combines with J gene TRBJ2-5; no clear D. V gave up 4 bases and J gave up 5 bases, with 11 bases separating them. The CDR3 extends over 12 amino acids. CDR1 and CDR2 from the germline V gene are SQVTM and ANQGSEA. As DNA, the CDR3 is TGCAGCGTTGCCCCCGCTGGGGAGACCCAGTACTTC. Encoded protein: CSVAPAGETQYF.

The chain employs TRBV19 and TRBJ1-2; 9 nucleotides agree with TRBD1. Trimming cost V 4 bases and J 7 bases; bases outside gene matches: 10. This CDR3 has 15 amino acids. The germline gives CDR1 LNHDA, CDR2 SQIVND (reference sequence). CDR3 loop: CASSRTGTGSLGYTF. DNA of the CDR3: TGTGCCAGTAGTAGAACCGGGACAGGGTCTCTTGGCTACACCTTC.

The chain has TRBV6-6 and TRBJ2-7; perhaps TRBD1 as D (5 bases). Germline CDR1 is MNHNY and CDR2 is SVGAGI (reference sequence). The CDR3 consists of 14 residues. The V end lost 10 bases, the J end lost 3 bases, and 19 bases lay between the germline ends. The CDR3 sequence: CAIRPGQGVYEQYF. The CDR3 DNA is TGTGCCATCCGACCGGGCCAGGGTGTCTACGAGCAGTACTTC.